This T cell receptor beta chain was sequenced during a study of radiation and T cells in renal cell carcinoma. Notes on this clone: Its specificity is unknown.

Study conclusions and caveats: Without pretreatment biopsies, baseline tumor clonotype presence was undetermined. In blood, top tumor clones expanded by 2 weeks, shrinking by 4.

The V and J ends lost 2 bases and 0 bases, in that order; junction bases with no gene match: 8. CDR1 MDHEN and CDR2 SYDVKM come from the germline V gene. CDR3 length equals 17 residues. Sequencing was performed with immunoSEQ multiplex PCR; in TCRdb, only in-frame clones are kept and a portion is missing. The sample shows some 150,000 clones, approximately 86% of them seen only once. Time point given: blood 4 weeks post-SBRT, at nephrectomy. Treatment specified: 15 Gy SBRT to primary tumor, nephrectomy 4 weeks later. The sequencing used blood, collected from a patient whose treatment included radiotherapy and nephrectomy. The chain combines TRBV28 with TRBJ1-2, with TRBD1 identical over 8 bases. The receptor was derived from a woman in her forties or fifties with renal cell carcinoma. CDR3 amino acids: CASSLIGRTGPNYGYTF. CDR3 in DNA: TGTGCCAGCAGTTTAATCGGCCGGACAGGGCCTAACTATGGCTACACCTTC.